Below, 19 T cell receptor beta chains from the same sample are listed, as sequenced in a study of cytotoxic CD8 clonotypes in ibrutinib-treated CLL. Only in-frame clones appear in the TCRdb table, and some are missing; sequencing was by immunoSEQ multiplex PCR. The sample yields tens of thousands of clones, 70% to 80% seen once. Sequences were derived from PBMCs, sampled at disease progression, from a patient treated with ibrutinib. These receptors were obtained from a human donor with chronic lymphocytic leukemia.

The chain combines TRBV7-8 with TRBJ2-5; no clear D. Trimming cost V 5 bases and J 5 bases, with 18 bases left between them. The CDR3 has 15 residues. In germline, CDR1 is SGHVS, CDR2 FQNEAQ. The CDR3 here is CASSPPGGAAETQYF. CDR3 in DNA: TGTGCCAGCAGCCCTCCGGGCGGCGCCGCCGAGACCCAGTACTTC.

This clone was recorded only once. This chain connects TRBV5-5 to TRBJ1-2; 9 bases agree with TRBD1. The CDR3 is made up of 15 amino acids. V shed 4 bases, J shed 4 bases, and the junction held 8 bases outside the gene matches. The germline CDR1 and CDR2 sequences are SGHKS and YYEKEE (reference sequence). CDR3 DNA: TGTGCCAGCAGCGATCGGACAGGGGTTGGCTATGGCTACACCTTC. This codes for CASSDRTGVGYGYTF.

CDR3 amino acids: CASSLGPGDSGNTIYF. CDR3 in DNA: TGTGCCAGCAGCTTAGGGCCCGGGGACTCTGGAAACACCATATATTTT. The chain recombines TRBV7-9 with TRBJ1-3; no definite D call. The V end lost 1 base, the J end lost 0 bases, and 10 bases lay between the germline ends. This CDR3 contains 16 residues. Germline assignment: CDR1 SEHNR and CDR2 FQNEAQ (reference sequence).

The V gene is TRBV12-5, the J gene TRBJ1-3; D is ambiguous. The CDR3 loop spans 13 amino acids. Germline values: CDR1 LGHNT, CDR2 FRNRAP. The germline V and J ends were trimmed by 1 base and 3 bases, with 4 bases remaining between them. CDR3 DNA: TGTGCTAGTGGTTTGGAAATTGGAAACACCATATATTTT. The encoded protein is CASGLEIGNTIYF.

CDR3 DNA sequence: TGTGCCAGCAGCCGGGGGGCTGCAACTAATGAAAAACTGTTTTTT. This encodes CASSRGAATNEKLFF. The chain employs TRBV9 and TRBJ1-4, with a possible D match to TRBD1 (6 bases). The V gene's germline CDR1 is SGDLS and CDR2 YYNGEE. The CDR3 contains 15 residues. Trimming took 4 bases from V and 0 from J, leaving 10 bases between them.

The DNA of the CDR3 is TGTGCCAGCAGCTTCGACAGCCCCTACGAGCAGTACTTC. It is translated as CASSFDSPYEQYF. The chain carries TRBV7-9 and TRBJ2-7; possible D gene TRBD1, 5 bases. Trimming stripped 3 bases from V and 2 bases from J, with 8 bases between. Germline V CDR1 and CDR2: SEHNR, FQNEAQ (reference sequence). This CDR3 contains 13 residues.

Remarks on this clone: The same CDR3 arises from other DNA sequences in this sample as well. This chain links TRBV5-1 with TRBJ2-3; D gene uncertain. Germline V CDR1 and CDR2: SGHRS, YFSETQ. Trimming took 1 base from V and 0 from J, leaving 12 bases between them. This CDR3 is built from 16 residues. The CDR3 DNA is TGCGCCAGCAGCTTGAACGGTCGACGGAGCACAGATACGCAGTATTTT. It specifies CASSLNGRRSTDTQYF.

This clone has only one observation. The rearrangement joins TRBV29-1 to TRBJ1-1; no reliable D call. V lost 0 bases and J 4 bases, leaving 12 bases between the germline ends. Germline V gene sequence: CDR1 SQVTM, CDR2 ANQGSEA. The CDR3 has 14 amino acids. CDR3 sequence: CSVEEFGSGTEAFF. CDR3 nucleotide sequence: TGCAGCGTTGAAGAGTTCGGGTCGGGCACTGAAGCTTTCTTT.

The chain recombines TRBV10-3 with TRBJ1-2, with D possibly TRBD1 on 5 matching bases. V was shortened by 6 bases and J by 6 bases, with 14 bases between the two germline ends. The CDR3 runs to 13 residues. Germline assignment: CDR1 ENHRY and CDR2 SYGVKD. CDR3 protein: CAIRQEPSHGYTF. The CDR3, as DNA: TGTGCCATCAGACAGGAACCAAGTCATGGCTACACCTTC.

This clone was recorded once. This chain links TRBV7-6 with TRBJ1-5; D gene unclear. V was clipped by 5 bases and J by 1 base, with 12 bases between them. The CDR3 spans 15 residues. In germline, CDR1 is SGHVS, CDR2 FNYEAQ. The CDR3 protein is CASSPLLGSNQPQHF. The DNA for the CDR3 is TGTGCCAGCAGCCCGCTGTTGGGCAGCAATCAGCCCCAGCATTTT.

The chain employs TRBV11-2 and TRBJ1-3; D gene uncertain. The CDR3 sequence is 13 residues long. With 4 bases removed from V and 0 bases from J, the gap between germline ends came to 4 bases. Germline loops: CDR1 SGHAT, CDR2 FQNNGV. The CDR3 nucleotides read TGTGCCAGCAGCTCCGACTCTGGAAACACCATATATTTT. Protein: CASSSDSGNTIYF.

The V gene is TRBV15, the J gene TRBJ2-1; D may be TRBD2 (6 bases). Trimming took 0 bases from V and 6 from J, leaving 15 bases between them. This CDR3 has 16 amino acids. Germline V gene sequence: CDR1 LNHNV, CDR2 YYDKDF (reference sequence). This CDR3 reads CATSRDRGAHSNEQFF. The CDR3 DNA reads as TGTGCCACCAGCAGAGATCGCGGGGCCCACTCCAATGAGCAGTTCTTC.

This clone was recorded a few times. This rearrangement joins TRBV6-6 to TRBJ1-2, with D tentatively TRBD1 (5 bases). V lost 5 bases and J 8 bases, leaving 9 bases between the germline ends. This CDR3 is built from 11 residues. From germline, CDR1 is MNHNY and CDR2 SVGAGI (reference sequence). CDR3 DNA: TGTGCCAGCAGTAACGGGGGAGGCTACACCTTC. Translation: CASSNGGGYTF.

The chain uses TRBV5-1 and TRBJ2-1; D is unclear. Germline-derived CDR1 and CDR2 are SGHRS and YFSETQ. The CDR3 is made up of 13 amino acids. The ends were cut back, 4 bases at V and 6 bases at J, with 11 bases in the middle. DNA of the CDR3: TGCGCCAGCAGCCTTACTACTCTCAATGAGCAGTTCTTC. This codes for CASSLTTLNEQFF.

This clone turned up a few times. The V call is TRBV25-1, the J call TRBJ1-4; D call uncertain. V was shortened by 1 base and J by 5 bases, with 11 bases between the two germline ends. Germline loops: CDR1 MGHDK, CDR2 SYGVNS. The CDR3 is made up of 15 amino acids. Written as DNA, the CDR3 is TGTGCCAGCAGTGAATCAGGCGGTCCGAATGAAAAACTGTTTTTT. Amino acids: CASSESGGPNEKLFF.

The V and J genes are TRBV6-1 and TRBJ2-3; TRBD1 matches 7 bases. Germline CDR1 is MNHNS and CDR2 is SASEGT. V trimming: 4 bases; J trimming: 0 bases; junction bases outside the gene matches: 10. The CDR3 length is 17 residues. CDR3 DNA: TGTGCCAGCAGTGGGGGACAGAGCCTACGGAGCACAGATACGCAGTATTTT. It codes for CASSGGQSLRSTDTQYF.

A single count supports this clone. The rearrangement links TRBV7-2 to TRBJ2-3, with 10 bases that match TRBD2. There are 18 residues in the CDR3. With V trimmed by 0 bases and J by 4 bases, 10 bases remained unmatched. From germline, CDR1 is SGHTA and CDR2 FQGNSA. The CDR3 sequence: CASSLALRAGGQSDTQYF. In DNA, the CDR3 is TGTGCCAGCAGCTTAGCCCTCCGAGCGGGGGGGCAGTCAGATACGCAGTATTTT.

This clone was found a few times. The J gene is TRBJ2-3, the V gene TRBV7-6; D gene uncertain. Germline CDR1 SGHVS, CDR2 FNYEAQ. The CDR3 is made up of 15 amino acids. V gave up 5 bases and J gave up 4 bases, with 16 bases separating them. This CDR3 is CASSPIYGNSDTQYF. CDR3 nucleotide sequence: TGTGCCAGCAGCCCGATTTATGGTAATTCAGATACGCAGTATTTT.

The chain employs TRBV6-1 and TRBJ1-5; D may be TRBD1 (5 bases). There are 15 residues in the CDR3. Per germline, CDR1 MNHNS and CDR2 SASEGT. The ends were cut back, 1 base at V and 1 base at J, with 8 bases in the middle. CDR3 nucleotides: TGTGCCAGCAGTGAAGTGGGGGGGAGCAATCAGCCCCAGCATTTT. This sequence encodes CASSEVGGSNQPQHF.